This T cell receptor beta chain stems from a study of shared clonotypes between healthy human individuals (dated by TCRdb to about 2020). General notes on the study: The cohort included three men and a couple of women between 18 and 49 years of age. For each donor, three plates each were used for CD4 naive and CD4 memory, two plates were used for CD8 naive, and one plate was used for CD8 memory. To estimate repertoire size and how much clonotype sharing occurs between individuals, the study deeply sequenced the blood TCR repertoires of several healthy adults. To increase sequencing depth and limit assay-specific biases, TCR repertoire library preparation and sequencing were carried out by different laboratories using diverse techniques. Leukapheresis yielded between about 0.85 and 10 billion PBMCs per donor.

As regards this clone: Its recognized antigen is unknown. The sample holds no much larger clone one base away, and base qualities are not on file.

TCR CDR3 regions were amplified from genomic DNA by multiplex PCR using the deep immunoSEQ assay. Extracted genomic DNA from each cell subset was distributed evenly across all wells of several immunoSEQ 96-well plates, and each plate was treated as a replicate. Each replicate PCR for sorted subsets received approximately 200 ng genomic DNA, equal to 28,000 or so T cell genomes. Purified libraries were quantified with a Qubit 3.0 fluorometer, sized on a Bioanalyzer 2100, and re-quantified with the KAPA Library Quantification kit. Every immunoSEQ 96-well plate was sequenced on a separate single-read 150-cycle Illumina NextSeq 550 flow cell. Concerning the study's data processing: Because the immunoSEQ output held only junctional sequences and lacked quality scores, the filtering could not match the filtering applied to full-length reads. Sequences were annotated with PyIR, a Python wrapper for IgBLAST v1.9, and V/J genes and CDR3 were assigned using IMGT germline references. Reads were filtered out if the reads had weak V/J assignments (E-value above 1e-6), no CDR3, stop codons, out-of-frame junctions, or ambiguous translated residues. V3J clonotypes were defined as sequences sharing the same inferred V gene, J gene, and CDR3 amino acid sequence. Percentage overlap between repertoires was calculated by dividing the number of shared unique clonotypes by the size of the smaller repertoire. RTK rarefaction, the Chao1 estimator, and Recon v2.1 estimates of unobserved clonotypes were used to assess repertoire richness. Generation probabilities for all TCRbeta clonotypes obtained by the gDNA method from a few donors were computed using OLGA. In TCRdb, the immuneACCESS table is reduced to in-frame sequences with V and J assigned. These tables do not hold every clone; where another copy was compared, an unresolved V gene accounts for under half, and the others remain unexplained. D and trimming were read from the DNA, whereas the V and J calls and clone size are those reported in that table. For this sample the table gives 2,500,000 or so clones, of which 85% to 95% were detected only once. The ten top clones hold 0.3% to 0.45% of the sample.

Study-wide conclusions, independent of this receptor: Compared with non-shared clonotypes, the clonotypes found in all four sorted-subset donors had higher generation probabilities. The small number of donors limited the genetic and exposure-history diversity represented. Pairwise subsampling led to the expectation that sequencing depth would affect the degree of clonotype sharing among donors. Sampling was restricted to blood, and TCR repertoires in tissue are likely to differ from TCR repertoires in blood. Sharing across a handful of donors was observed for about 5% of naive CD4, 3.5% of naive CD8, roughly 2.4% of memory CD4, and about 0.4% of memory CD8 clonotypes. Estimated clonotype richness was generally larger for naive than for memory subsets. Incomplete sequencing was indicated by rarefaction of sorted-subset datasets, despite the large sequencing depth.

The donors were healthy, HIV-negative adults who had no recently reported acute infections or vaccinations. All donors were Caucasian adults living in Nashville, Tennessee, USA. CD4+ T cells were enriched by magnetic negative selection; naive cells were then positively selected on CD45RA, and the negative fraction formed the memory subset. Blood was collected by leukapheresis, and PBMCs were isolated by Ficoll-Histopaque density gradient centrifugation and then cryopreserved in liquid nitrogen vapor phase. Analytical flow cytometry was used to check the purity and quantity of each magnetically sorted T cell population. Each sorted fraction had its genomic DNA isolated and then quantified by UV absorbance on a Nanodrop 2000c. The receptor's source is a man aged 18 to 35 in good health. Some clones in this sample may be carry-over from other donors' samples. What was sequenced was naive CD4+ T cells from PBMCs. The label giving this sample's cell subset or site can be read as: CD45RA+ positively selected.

For the CDR3, the sequence is CACIRDRATGELFF. The sequence in DNA is TGTGCCTGCATCCGGGACAGGGCCACCGGGGAGCTGTTTTTT. The sequence joins TRBV30 to TRBJ2-2; 9 junctional bases match TRBD1. The CDR3 covers 14 residues, taking in both the cysteine and the phenylalanine. Only the CDR3 region is kept as DNA, spanning 42 bases read in frame from base 1. CDR1 and CDR2, per the germline V gene (reference sequence), are GTSNPN and SVGIG. Trimming leaves V shorter by 6 bases and J shorter by 4 bases, with the junction holding 6 bases beyond the gene matches.